This entry describes one T cell receptor (beta chain). Its target is not known. This CDR3 is 16 amino acids long. J lost 7 bases, V lost 7 bases, and 12 bases had no gene match. Germline loops: CDR1 MNHNY, CDR2 SVGAGI (reference sequence). The sample belongs to a study of T cells in localized non-small cell lung cancer. Assay used: immunoSEQ multiplex PCR; TCRdb lists only in-frame clones, some missing. Found here are around 35,000 clones, around 93% of them singletons; the top ten hold approximately 7.9%. Study-level findings and limits: Longer overall survival accompanied higher blood T cell density. Median detection of top 100 tumor clones in adjacent lung was approximately 50 clones.

The source of this sequence is a female donor older than 55 with stage I lung adenocarcinoma. Here the sequenced sample was peripheral blood, taken before any cancer treatment. This chain connects TRBV6-6 to TRBJ1-6; 8 bases are a match to TRBD1. The CDR3 is CASTNQGAGVNSPLHF. The CDR3 DNA reads TGTGCCAGCACAAACCAGGGGGCAGGGGTGAATTCACCCCTCCACTTT.